This T cell receptor (beta chain) emerged from a study of OX40 agonist ivuxolimab in advanced cancers. Concerning this clone itself: At one end the junction does not follow the germline gene, possibly because of a read error.

Germline V lookup: CDR1 SGHTA, CDR2 FQGNSA. CDR3 length equals 16 residues. TCRdb keeps only in-frame clones here, not all; method: immunoSEQ multiplex PCR. The table includes roughly 66,000 clones, roughly 83% detected once. V is TRBV7-2 and J is TRBJ2-3, with D perhaps matching TRBD2 (7 bases). The clonotype comes from an adult with an advanced solid tumor such as melanoma, head and neck, liver or kidney cancer. The sample in question was CD4+ or CD8+ T cells sorted from blood, obtained in a trial of the OX40 agonist ivuxolimab. The CDR3 bases are TGTGCCAGCGGCTTAGTCGGCGGGGGCGGCACAGATACGCAGTATTTT. As protein: CASGLVGGGGTDTQYF.